The 4 T cell receptor beta chains below were found in one sample sequenced in a study of cytotoxic CD8 clonotypes in ibrutinib-treated CLL (dated by TCRdb to 2020 to 2023). The method was the immunoSEQ multiplex PCR assay. TCRdb retrieved this table from immuneACCESS and kept in-frame rearrangements only. Not all clones are present; in checked studies, unresolved V genes account for under half, and no reason is known for the remainder. The sample yields hundreds of thousands of clones; 65% to 80% were counted once. The top ten hold 5.9% of the sample. Per the publication, the time point label means: eleven to twelve months on ibrutinib. Here the sequenced sample was PBMCs, taken after 12 months of ibrutinib treatment. The receptors here all came from a human donor with chronic lymphocytic leukemia.

The chain has TRBV30 and TRBJ2-3; 9 bases line up with TRBD2. CDR3 length: 14 amino acids. Losses at the gene ends were 8 bases for V and 1 base for J; bases not matched to a gene: 7. The germline CDR1 and CDR2 sequences are GTSNPN and SVGIG (reference sequence). Here the CDR3 DNA reads TGTGCCGGATCCCGACTAGCGGGCACAGATACGCAGTATTTT. Its protein is CAGSRLAGTDTQYF.

The CDR3 nucleotides are TGTGCCAGCCGGACTAGCGCATACGAGCAGTACTTC. Its protein product is CASRTSAYEQYF. This rearrangement joins TRBV28 to TRBJ2-7, with TRBD2 matching over 9 bases. The CDR3 is 12 amino acids. In germline, CDR1 is MDHEN, CDR2 SYDVKM. The V gene end was trimmed by 8 bases and the J gene end by 4 bases; junction bases not matched to a gene: 3.

The J gene is TRBJ2-7, the V gene TRBV19; 7 positions agree with TRBD1. The CDR3 is 13 residues long. V gave up 7 bases and J gave up 5 bases; unmatched junction bases: 8. Germline assignment: CDR1 LNHDA and CDR2 SQIVND (reference sequence). This CDR3 is CASTPTGFNEQYF. The CDR3 DNA follows: TGTGCCAGTACCCCGACAGGGTTTAACGAGCAGTACTTC.

This clone was observed a handful of times. The genes are TRBV7-7 and TRBJ1-1; tentative D call: TRBD1 (6 bases). V shed 1 base and J shed 4 bases, with 10 bases lying between them. This CDR3 spans 14 amino acids. Germline V gene data show CDR1 as SSHAT and CDR2 as FNYEAQ (reference sequence). The CDR3: CASSLGGPGTEAFF. The CDR3 nucleotides read TGTGCCAGCAGCTTAGGGGGGCCCGGCACTGAAGCTTTCTTT. Full variable domain (rest looked up from reference TRBV7-7 and TRBJ1-1): GAGVSQSPRYKVTKRGQDVTLRCDPISSHATLYWYQQALGQGPEFLTYFNYEAQPDKSGLPSDRFSAERPEGSISTLTIQRTEQRDSAMYRCASSLGGPGTEAFFGQGTRLTVV.